This is a list of T cell receptor beta chains from one sample in a study of control samples from healthy donors and cancer patients. Only in-frame clones appear in the TCRdb table, and some are missing; sequencing was by immunoSEQ multiplex PCR. The data show 85,000 to 100,000 clones, roughly 82% seen once. Sequenced input: blood. These receptors were collected from a man aged 60 to 69 in good health. Both conserved end residues are part of each CDR3. A D gene is named only where the DNA matches it firmly. Size tells how often a clone was seen (once, few, many) or the class of an expanded clone, and some rows leave it out.

TGTGCCAGCAGCGCTCGGGGGTCGCAGTACTTC	CASSARGSQYF	TRBV6-5	TRBJ2-7	-	-
TGTGCCAGCAGCCAGACAGGGGAATCGGCCTACGAGCAGTACTTC	CASSQTGESAYEQYF	TRBV6-4	TRBJ2-7	-	TRBD1
TGTGCCAGCAGCTCGGGGGGAAATTACGAGCAGTACTTC	CASSSGGNYEQYF	TRBV5-6	TRBJ2-7	-	TRBD2
TGCGCCAGCAGCCAACGGGGCCTCTCCTACAATGAGCAGTTCTTC	CASSQRGLSYNEQFF	TRBV4-1	TRBJ2-1	-	-
TGTGCCAGCAGCCGGGGGTATCAGCCCCAGCATTTT	CASSRGYQPQHF	TRBV14	TRBJ1-5	once	-
TGTGCCACTAGACTAACGGGGGGTGAAAAACTGTTTTTT	CATRLTGGEKLFF	TRBV6-5	TRBJ1-4	-	-
TGTGCCAGCAGTGTCACGGGACCAACTAATGAAAAACTGTTTTTT	CASSVTGPTNEKLFF	TRBV25-1	TRBJ1-4	-	-
TGTGCCAGCAGCGTAGGGGACAGGCCCCCCACTGAAGCTTTCTTT	CASSVGDRPPTEAFF	TRBV9	TRBJ1-1	few	TRBD1
TGCGCCAGCAGCCGCTCCGGGACAGGGGAGACCCAGTACTTC	CASSRSGTGETQYF	TRBV5-1	TRBJ2-5	-	TRBD1
TGTGCCAGCAGCGTAGAGGGACAGGGAGGGAGAGAAGCTTTCTTT	CASSVEGQGGREAFF	TRBV9	TRBJ1-1	-	TRBD1
TGTGCCAGCAGCCCTGCGCACGGAGCCTCTGGAAACACCATATATTTT	CASSPAHGASGNTIYF	TRBV5-4	TRBJ1-3	-	-
TGTGCCAGCAGCCGGGGGAGTACCTACGAGCAGTACTTC	CASSRGSTYEQYF	TRBV11-3	TRBJ2-7	-	-
TGTGCCAGTAGTAGACGAGCGGGCCGACAAGAGACCCAGTACTTC	CASSRRAGRQETQYF	TRBV19	TRBJ2-5	-	-
TGTGCCAGCAGCCAGGCTACCGGGACAGGGGAAGAAAAACTGTTTTTT	CASSQATGTGEEKLFF	TRBV4-2	TRBJ1-4	few	TRBD1
TGTGCCAGTAGTATTGTCACTACCAGCTCCTACAATGAGCAGTTCTTC	CASSIVTTSSYNEQFF	TRBV19	TRBJ2-1	-	-
TGCGCCAGCAGCCAAGGGACAGGGGCCGGCGAGCAGTACTTC	CASSQGTGAGEQYF	TRBV4-1	TRBJ2-7	-	TRBD1
TGTGCCAGTGGAAGGGTCGACTATGGCTACACCTTC	CASGRVDYGYTF	TRBV19	TRBJ1-2	-	-
TGTGCCACCACAAATTCGAACACCGGGGAGCTGTTTTTT	CATTNSNTGELFF	TRBV7-2	TRBJ2-2	-	-
TGTGCCAGTAGTAGGCAGGACAGCAATCAGCCCCAGCATTTT	CASSRQDSNQPQHF	TRBV19	TRBJ1-5	-	-
TGTGCCAGCAGTGGATTCGGGACAGGGGGTATCGCTAATGAAAAACTGTTTTTT	CASSGFGTGGIANEKLFF	TRBV28	TRBJ1-4	-	TRBD1
TGTGCCAGCAGCCAAGAACGGGGGGCGGCCTACGAGCAGTACTTC	CASSQERGAAYEQYF	TRBV14	TRBJ2-7	-	-
TGTGCCAGCAGCCCCAGGGGGCCCTATGGCTACACCTTC	CASSPRGPYGYTF	TRBV5-5	TRBJ1-2	-	TRBD1
TGTGCCAGCAGTGCCCAAGGGGATCAAGAGACCCAGTACTTC	CASSAQGDQETQYF	TRBV5-4	TRBJ2-5	-	-
TGTGCCAGCTCACCAAATCCGGGGCGGGCTGAAGCTTTCTTT	CASSPNPGRAEAFF	TRBV18	TRBJ1-1	-	-
TGTGCCAGCAGCCCGCCCGTGGGGGTTTACTATGGCTACACCTTC	CASSPPVGVYYGYTF	TRBV5-8	TRBJ1-2	few	-
TGCAGCACGGGGCGACGCTACGAGCAGTACTTC	CSTGRRYEQYF	TRBV29-1	TRBJ2-7	-	-
TGTGCCAGCAGCCGAGTGCGACAGGGGGCAGATACGCAGTATTTT	CASSRVRQGADTQYF	TRBV14	TRBJ2-3	-	TRBD1
TGTGCCAGTAGTATCGGTTGGGTGATGAACACTGAAGCTTTCTTT	CASSIGWVMNTEAFF	TRBV19	TRBJ1-1	few	-
TGTGCCAGCAGCGTAGGGCCGGGGGCGATGAACACTGAAGCTTTCTTT	CASSVGPGAMNTEAFF	TRBV9	TRBJ1-1	once	-
TGTGCCAGCAGCAAAGGGCTAGCGGGAGAGGGTCTAGTAACGGATACGCAGTATTTT	CASSKGLAGEGLVTDTQYF	TRBV21-1	TRBJ2-3	-	-
TGTGCCAGCAGCTTAGGGGGTCTACTAGCGGGAGGGTTCAATGAGCAGTTCTTC	CASSLGGLLAGGFNEQFF	TRBV7-8	TRBJ2-1	-	TRBD2
TGTGCCAGCAGGACCTCCCTCCACTCAAATTCACCCCTCCACTTT	CASRTSLHSNSPLHF	TRBV3-1/TRBV3-2	TRBJ1-6	once	-
TGTGCCAGCAGTTACGGTATGGGGGCGCTCGGAAACACCATATATTTT	CASSYGMGALGNTIYF	TRBV6-5	TRBJ1-3	-	-
TGTGCCAGCAGCTTAACGGCGGGGGCTTCCTCCTACGAGCAGTACTTC	CASSLTAGASSYEQYF	TRBV7-3	TRBJ2-7	-	-
TGTGCCAGCAGTTTTGGGACTAGCGGGAGTAACACCGGGGAGCTGTTTTTT	CASSFGTSGSNTGELFF	TRBV27	TRBJ2-2	-	TRBD2
TGTCTGCATTCTCCGAACACCGGGGAGCTGTTTTTT	CLHSPNTGELFF	TRBV7-8	TRBJ2-2	-	-
TGTGCCAGCAGCTTAACTTCAGGGGTCGGTGAAGCTTTCTTT	CASSLTSGVGEAFF	TRBV5-8	TRBJ1-1	-	-
TGTGCCAGCAGCGATGACAGGGCCATGAGCTCTGGAAACACCATATATTTT	CASSDDRAMSSGNTIYF	TRBV2	TRBJ1-3	-	TRBD1
TGCGCCAGCAGCCCAGGGGATACGAACACCGGGGAGCTGTTTTTT	CASSPGDTNTGELFF	TRBV5-1	TRBJ2-2	-	-
TGTGCCACCAGTGAGGGACGACGGGGCGGAGGAAACACTGAAGCTTTCTTT	CATSEGRRGGGNTEAFF	TRBV24-1	TRBJ1-1	-	-
TGTGCCTGGAGGGTACTAGCGGAGCTATACAATGAGCAGTTCTTC	CAWRVLAELYNEQFF	TRBV30	TRBJ2-1	-	TRBD2
TGTGCCACCAGTGATCCGACTAGCCTTTATACGCAGTATTTT	CATSDPTSLYTQYF	TRBV24-1	TRBJ2-3	-	TRBD2
TGTGCCAGCAGCCAAGAGGGAGATACGCAGTATTTT	CASSQEGDTQYF	TRBV28	TRBJ2-3	-	-